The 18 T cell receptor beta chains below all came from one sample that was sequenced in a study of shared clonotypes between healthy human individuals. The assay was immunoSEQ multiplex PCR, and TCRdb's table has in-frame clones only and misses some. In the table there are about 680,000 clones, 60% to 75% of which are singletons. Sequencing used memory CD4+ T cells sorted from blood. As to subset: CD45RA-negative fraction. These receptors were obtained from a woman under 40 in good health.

The CDR3, as DNA: TGTGCCAGCAGCACTAGAAGCAATGAGCAGTTCTTC. Amino acids: CASSTRSNEQFF. The V and J genes are TRBV5-4 and TRBJ2-1; the D gene is possibly TRBD2 (5 bases). Trimming stripped 4 bases from V and 6 bases from J, with 8 bases between. CDR1 is SGHNT, CDR2 YYREEE, per germline (reference sequence). This CDR3 is 12 amino acids long. Drawing the rest from reference TRBV5-4 and TRBJ2-1, the complete variable domain is ETGVTQSPTHLIKTRGQQVTLRCSSQSGHNTVSWYQQALGQGPQFIFQYYREEENGRGNFPPRFSGLQFPNYSSELNVNALELDDSALYLCASSTRSNEQFFGPGTRLTVL.

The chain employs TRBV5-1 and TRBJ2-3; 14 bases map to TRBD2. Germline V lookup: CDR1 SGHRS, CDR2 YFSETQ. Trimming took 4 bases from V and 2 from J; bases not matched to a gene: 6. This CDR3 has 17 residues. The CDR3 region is CASSPGLAGVVTDTQYF. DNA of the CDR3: TGCGCCAGCAGCCCGGGACTAGCGGGAGTCGTCACAGATACGCAGTATTTT.

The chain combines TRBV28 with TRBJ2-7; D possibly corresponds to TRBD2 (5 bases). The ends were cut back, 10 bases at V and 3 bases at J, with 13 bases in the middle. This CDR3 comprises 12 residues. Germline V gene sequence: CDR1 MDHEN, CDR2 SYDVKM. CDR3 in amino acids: CATDDEGYEQYF. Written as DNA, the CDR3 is TGTGCCACCGACGACGAGGGCTACGAGCAGTACTTC.

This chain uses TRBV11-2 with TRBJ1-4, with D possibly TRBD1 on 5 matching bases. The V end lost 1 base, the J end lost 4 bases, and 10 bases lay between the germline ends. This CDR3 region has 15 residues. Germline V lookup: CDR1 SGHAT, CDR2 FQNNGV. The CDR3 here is CASSLGLTDNEKLFF. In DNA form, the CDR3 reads TGTGCCAGCAGCTTAGGGTTGACAGATAATGAAAAACTGTTTTTT.

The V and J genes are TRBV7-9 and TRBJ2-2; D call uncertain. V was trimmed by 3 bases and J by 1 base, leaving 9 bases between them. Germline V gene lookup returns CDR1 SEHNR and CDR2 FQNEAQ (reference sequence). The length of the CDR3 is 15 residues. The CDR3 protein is CASSFWSKNTGELFF. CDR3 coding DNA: TGTGCCAGCAGCTTTTGGTCAAAGAACACCGGGGAGCTGTTTTTT.

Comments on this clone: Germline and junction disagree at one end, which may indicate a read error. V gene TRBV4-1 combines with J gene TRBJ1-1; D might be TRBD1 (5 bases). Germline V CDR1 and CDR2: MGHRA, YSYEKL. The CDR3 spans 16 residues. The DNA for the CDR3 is TGCGCCAGCAGCCAAGCGGGGGGAAACAGGAACCCTGAAGCTTTCTTT. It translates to CASSQAGGNRNPEAFF.

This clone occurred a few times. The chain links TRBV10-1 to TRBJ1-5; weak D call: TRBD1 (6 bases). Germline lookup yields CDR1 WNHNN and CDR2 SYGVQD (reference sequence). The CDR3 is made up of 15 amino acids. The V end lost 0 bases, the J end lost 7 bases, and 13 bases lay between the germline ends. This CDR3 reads CASSESRGGAQPQHF. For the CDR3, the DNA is TGCGCCAGCAGTGAGTCGAGGGGGGGGGCCCAGCCCCAGCATTTT.

The CDR3 sequence is CASSSGVGNRNQPQHF. In nucleotides, the CDR3 is TGTGCCAGCTCCAGCGGAGTTGGAAATCGCAATCAGCCCCAGCATTTT. The chain joins TRBV18 to TRBJ1-5, with no clear D. CDR3 length: 16 amino acids. V gave up 6 bases and J gave up 2 bases, with 17 bases separating them. The V gene's germline CDR1 is KGHSH and CDR2 LQKENI.

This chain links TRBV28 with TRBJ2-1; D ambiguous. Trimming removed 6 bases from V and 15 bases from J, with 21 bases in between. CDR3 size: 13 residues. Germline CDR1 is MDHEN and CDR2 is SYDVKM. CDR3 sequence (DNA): TGTGCCAGCAGAAAAGGCCGCCACGGTCTGTGGTTCTTC. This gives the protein CASRKGRHGLWFF.

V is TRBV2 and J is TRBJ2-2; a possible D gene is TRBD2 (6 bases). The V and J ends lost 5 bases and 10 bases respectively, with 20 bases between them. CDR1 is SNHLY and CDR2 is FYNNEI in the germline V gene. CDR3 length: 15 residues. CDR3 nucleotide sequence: TGTGCCAGCAGTAACCGGGACTCCCCGACCTCGGAGCTGTTTTTT. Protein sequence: CASSNRDSPTSELFF.

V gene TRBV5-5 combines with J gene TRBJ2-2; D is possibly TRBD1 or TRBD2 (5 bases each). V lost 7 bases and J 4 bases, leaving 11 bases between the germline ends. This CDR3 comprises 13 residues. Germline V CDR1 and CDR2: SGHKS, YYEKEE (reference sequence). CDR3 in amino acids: CASSGTPTGELFF. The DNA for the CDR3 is TGTGCCAGCTCGGGGACCCCCACCGGGGAGCTGTTTTTT.

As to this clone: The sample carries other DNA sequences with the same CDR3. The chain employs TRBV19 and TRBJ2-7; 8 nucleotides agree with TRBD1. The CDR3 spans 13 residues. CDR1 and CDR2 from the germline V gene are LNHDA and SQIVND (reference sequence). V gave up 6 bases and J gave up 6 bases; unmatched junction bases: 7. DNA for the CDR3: TGTGCCAGTAGGAGTCAGGGGGCTGGCGAGCAGTACTTC. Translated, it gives CASRSQGAGEQYF.

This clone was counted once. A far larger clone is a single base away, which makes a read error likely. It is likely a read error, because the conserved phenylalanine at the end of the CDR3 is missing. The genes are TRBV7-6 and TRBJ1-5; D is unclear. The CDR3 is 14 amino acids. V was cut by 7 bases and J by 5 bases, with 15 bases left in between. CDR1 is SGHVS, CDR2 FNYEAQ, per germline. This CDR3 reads CASTGGQYDQPQHL. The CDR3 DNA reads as TGTGCCAGCACGGGCGGCCAGTATGATCAGCCCCAGCATCTT.

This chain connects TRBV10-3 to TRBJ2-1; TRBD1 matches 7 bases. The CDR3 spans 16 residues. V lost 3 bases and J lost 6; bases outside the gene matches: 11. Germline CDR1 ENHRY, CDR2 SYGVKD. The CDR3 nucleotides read TGTGCCATCAGTGACCCGCCGGGACAGACAACCAATGAGCAGTTCTTC. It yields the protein CAISDPPGQTTNEQFF.

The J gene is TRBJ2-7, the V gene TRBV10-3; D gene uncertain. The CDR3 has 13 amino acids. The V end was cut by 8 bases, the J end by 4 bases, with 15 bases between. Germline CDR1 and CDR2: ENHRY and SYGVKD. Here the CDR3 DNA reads TGTGCCATCGGCCCTATGAACGAGTACGAGCAGTACTTC. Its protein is CAIGPMNEYEQYF.

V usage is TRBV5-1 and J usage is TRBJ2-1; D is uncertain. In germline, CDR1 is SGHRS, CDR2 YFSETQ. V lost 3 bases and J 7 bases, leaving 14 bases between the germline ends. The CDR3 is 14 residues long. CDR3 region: CASSSAGVGNEQFF. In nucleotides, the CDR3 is TGCGCCAGCAGCTCCGCCGGAGTTGGGAATGAGCAGTTCTTC.

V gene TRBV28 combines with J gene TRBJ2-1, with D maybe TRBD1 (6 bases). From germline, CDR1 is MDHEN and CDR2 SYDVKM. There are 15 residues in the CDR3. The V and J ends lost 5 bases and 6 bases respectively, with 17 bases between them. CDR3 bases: TGTGCCAGCAGTCCAAGAACCGGGACATTCAATGAGCAGTTCTTC. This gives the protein CASSPRTGTFNEQFF. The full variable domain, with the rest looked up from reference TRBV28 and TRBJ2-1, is DVKVTQSSRYLVKRTGEKVFLECVQDMDHENMFWYRQDPGLGLRLIYFSYDVKMKEKGDIPEGYSVSREKKERFSLILESASTNQTSMYLCASSPRTGTFNEQFFGPGTRLTVL.

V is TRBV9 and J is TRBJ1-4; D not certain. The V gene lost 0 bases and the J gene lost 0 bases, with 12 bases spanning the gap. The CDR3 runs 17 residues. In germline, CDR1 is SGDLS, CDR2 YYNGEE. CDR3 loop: CASSVDMGIATNEKLFF. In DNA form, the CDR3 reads TGTGCCAGCAGCGTAGATATGGGAATTGCAACTAATGAAAAACTGTTTTTT.